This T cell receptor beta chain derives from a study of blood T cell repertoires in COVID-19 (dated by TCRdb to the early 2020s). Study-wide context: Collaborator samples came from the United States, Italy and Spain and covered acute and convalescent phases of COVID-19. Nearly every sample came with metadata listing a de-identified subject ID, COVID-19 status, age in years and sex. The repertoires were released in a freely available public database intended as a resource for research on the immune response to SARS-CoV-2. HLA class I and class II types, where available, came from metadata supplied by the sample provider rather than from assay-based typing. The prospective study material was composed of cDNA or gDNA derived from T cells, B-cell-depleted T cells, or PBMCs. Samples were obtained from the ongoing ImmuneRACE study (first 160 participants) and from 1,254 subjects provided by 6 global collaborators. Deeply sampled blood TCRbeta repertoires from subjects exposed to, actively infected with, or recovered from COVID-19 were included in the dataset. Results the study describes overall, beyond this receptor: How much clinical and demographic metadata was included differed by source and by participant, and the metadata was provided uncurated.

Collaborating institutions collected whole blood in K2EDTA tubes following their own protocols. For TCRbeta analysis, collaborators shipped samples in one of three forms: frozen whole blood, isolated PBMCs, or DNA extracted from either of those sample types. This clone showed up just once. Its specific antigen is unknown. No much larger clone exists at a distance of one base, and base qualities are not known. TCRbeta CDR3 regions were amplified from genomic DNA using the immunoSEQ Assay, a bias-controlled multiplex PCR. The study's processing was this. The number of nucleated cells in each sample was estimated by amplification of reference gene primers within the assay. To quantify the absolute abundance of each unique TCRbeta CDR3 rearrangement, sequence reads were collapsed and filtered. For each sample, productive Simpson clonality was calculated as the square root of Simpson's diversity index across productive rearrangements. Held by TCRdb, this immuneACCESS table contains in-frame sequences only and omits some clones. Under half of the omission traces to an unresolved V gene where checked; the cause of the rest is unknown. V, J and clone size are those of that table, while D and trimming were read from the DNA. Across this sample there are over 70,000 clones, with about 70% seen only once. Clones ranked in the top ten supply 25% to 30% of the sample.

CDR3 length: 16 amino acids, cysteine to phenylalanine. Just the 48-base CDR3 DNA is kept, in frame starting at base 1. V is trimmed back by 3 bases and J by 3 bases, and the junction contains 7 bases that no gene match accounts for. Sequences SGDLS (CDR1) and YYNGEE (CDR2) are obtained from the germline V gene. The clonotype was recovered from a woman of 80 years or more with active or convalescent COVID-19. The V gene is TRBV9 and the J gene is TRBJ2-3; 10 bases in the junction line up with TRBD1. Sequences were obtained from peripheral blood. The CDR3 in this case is CASSETGGPGTDTQYF. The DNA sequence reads TGTGCCAGCAGCGAGACAGGGGGCCCCGGGACAGATACGCAGTATTTT.